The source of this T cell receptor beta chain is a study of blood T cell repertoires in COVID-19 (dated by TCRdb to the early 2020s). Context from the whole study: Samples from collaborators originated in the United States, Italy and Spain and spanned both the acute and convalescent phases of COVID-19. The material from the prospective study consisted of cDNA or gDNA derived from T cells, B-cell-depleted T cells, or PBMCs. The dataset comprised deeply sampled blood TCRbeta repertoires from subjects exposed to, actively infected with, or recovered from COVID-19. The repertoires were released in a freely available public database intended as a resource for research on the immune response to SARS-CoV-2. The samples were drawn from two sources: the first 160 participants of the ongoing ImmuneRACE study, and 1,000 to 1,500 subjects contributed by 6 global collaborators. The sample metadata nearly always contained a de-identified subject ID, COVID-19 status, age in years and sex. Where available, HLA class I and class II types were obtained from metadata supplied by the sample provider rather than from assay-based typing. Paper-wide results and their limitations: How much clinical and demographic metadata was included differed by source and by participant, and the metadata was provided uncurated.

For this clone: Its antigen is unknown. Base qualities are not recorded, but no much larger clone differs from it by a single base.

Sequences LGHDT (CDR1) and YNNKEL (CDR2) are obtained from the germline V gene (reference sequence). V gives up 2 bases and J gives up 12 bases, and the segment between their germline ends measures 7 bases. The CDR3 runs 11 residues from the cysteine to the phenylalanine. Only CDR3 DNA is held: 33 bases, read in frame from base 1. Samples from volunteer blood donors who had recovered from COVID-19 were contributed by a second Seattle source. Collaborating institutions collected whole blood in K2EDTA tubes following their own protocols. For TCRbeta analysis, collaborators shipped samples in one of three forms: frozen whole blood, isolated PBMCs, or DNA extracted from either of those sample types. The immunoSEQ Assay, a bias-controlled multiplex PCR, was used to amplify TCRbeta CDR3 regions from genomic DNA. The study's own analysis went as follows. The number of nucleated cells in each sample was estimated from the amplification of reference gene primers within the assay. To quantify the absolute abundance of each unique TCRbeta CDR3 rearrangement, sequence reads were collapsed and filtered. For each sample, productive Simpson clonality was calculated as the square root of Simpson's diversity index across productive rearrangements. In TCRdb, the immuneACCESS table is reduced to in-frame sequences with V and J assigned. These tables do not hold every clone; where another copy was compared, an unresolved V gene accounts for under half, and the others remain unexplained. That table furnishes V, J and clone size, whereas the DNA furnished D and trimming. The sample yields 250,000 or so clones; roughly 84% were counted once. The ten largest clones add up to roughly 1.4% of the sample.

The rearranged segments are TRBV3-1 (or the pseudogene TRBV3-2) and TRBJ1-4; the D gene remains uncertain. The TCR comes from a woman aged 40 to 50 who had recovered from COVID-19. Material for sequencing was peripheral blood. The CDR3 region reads CASSQFGELFF. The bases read TGTGCCAGCAGCCAATTCGGGGAACTGTTTTTT.